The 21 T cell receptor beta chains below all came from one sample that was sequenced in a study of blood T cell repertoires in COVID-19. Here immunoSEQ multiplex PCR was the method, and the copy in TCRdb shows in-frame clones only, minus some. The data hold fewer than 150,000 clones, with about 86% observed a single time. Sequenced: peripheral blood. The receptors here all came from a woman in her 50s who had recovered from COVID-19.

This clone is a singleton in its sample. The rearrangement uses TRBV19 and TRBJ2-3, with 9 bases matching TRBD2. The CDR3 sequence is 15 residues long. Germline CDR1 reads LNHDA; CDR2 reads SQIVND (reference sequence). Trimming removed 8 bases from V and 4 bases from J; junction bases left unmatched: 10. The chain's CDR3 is CASASAGGPSDTQYF. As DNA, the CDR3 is TGTGCCAGTGCATCAGCGGGGGGCCCATCAGATACGCAGTATTTT.

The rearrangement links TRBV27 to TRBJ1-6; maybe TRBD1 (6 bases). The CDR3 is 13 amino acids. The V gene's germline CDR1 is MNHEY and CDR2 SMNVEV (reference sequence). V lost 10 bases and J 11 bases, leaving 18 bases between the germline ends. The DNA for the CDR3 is TGTGCCATCGTCATAAACACAGGGACACCCCTCCACTTT. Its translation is CAIVINTGTPLHF.

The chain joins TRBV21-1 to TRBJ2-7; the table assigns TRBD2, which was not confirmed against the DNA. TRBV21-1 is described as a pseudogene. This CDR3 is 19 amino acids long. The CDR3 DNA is TGTGCCAGCAGCAAATGTAGGACTAGCGGGGAGAGATTAACTTACGAGCAGTACTTC. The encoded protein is CASSKCRTSGERLTYEQYF.

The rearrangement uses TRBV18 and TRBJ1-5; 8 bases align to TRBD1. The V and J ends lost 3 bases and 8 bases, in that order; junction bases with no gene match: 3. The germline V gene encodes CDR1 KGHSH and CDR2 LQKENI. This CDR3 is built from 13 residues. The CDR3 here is CASSPTGEKPQHF. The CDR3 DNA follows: TGTGCCAGCTCACCGACAGGGGAGAAGCCCCAGCATTTT.

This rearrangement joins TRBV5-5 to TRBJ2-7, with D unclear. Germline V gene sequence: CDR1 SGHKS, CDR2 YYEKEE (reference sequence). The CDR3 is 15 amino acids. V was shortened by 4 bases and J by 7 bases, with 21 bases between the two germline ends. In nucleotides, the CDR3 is TGTGCCAGCAGCAAAGGCTCGCCATACACCGGGGAGCAGTACTTC. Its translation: CASSKGSPYTGEQYF.

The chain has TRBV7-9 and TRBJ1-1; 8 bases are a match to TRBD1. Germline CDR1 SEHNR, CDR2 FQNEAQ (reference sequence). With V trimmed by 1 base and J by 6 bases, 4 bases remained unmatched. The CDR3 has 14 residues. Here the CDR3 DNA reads TGTGCCAGCAGCTTAGTACAGGGGGGCGCTGAAGCTTTCTTT. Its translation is CASSLVQGGAEAFF. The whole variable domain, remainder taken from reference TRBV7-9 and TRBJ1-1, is DTGVSQNPRHKITKRGQNVTFRCDPISEHNRLYWYRQTLGQGPEFLTYFQNEAQLEKSRLLSDRFSAERPKGSFSTLEIQRTEQGDSAMYLCASSLVQGGAEAFFGQGTRLTVV.

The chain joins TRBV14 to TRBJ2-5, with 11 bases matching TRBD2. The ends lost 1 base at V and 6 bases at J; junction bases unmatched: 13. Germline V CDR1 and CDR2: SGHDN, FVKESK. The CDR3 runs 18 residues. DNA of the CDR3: TGTGCCAGCAGCCAAGGGTTGACTAGCGGGGAACTTCGTCAGACCCAGTACTTC. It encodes CASSQGLTSGELRQTQYF.

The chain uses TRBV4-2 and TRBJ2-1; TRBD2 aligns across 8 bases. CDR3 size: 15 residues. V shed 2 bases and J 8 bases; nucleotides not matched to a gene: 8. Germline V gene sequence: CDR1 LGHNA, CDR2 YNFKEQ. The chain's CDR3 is CASSQRQRESDEQFF. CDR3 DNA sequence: TGTGCCAGCAGCCAAAGACAGCGGGAGTCCGATGAGCAGTTCTTC.

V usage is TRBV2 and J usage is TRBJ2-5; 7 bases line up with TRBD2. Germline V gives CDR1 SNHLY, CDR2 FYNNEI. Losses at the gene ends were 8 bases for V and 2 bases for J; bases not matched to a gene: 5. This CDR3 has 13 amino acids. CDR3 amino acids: CASQWGGQETQYF. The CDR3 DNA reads TGTGCCAGCCAGTGGGGGGGACAAGAGACCCAGTACTTC.

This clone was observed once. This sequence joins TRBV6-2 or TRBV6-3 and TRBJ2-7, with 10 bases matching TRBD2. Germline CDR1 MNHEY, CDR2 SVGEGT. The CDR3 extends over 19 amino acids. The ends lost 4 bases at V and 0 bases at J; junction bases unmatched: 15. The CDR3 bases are TGTGCCAGCAGTTCGCTAAACTTTAGCGGGAGGAAGAGCTCCTACGAGCAGTACTTC. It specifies CASSSLNFSGRKSSYEQYF.

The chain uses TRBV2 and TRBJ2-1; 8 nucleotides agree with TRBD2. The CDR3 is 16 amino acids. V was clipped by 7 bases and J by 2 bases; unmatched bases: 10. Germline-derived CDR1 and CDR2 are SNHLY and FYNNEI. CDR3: CASKGLAGKTYNEQFF. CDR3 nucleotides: TGTGCCAGCAAGGGGCTAGCGGGTAAGACCTACAATGAGCAGTTCTTC.

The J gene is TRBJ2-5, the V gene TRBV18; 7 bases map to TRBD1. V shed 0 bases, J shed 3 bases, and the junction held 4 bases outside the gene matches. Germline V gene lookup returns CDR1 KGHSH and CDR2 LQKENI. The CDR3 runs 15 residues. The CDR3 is CASSPPATGKETQYF. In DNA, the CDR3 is TGTGCCAGCTCACCACCGGCGACAGGGAAAGAGACCCAGTACTTC.

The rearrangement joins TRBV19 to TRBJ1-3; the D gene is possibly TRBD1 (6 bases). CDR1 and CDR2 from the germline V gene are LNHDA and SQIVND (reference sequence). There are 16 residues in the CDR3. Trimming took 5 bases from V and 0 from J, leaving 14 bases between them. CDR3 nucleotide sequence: TGTGCCAGTAGTTCGCGCAGGGGCAACTCTGGAAACACCATATATTTT. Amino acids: CASSSRRGNSGNTIYF.

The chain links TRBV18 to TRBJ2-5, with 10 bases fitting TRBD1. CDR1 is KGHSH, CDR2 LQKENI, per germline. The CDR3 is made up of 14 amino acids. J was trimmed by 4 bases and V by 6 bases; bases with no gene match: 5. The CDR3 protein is CASSVTGGRETQYF. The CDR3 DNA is TGTGCCAGCTCTGTGACAGGGGGCCGAGAGACCCAGTACTTC.

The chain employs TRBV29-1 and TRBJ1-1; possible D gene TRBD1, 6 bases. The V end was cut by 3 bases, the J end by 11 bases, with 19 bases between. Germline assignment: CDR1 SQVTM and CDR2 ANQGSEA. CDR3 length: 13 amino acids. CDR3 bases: TGCAGCGTTGAGCTTCAGGTAGGGGGATCGGCTTTCTTT. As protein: CSVELQVGGSAFF.

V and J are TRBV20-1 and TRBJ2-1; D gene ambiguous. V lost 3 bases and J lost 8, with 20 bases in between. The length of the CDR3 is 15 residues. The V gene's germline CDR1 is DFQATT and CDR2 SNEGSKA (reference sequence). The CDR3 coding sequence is TGCAGTGCTAGTATGCTTAGCCACGCCGCGGATGAGCAGTTCTTC. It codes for CSASMLSHAADEQFF.

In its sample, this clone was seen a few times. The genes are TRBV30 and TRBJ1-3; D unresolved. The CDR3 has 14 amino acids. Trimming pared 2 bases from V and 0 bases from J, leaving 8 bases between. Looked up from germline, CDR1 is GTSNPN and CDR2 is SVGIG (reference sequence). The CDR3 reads CAWSNFLSGNTIYF. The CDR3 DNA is TGTGCCTGGAGTAACTTTCTCTCTGGAAACACCATATATTTT.

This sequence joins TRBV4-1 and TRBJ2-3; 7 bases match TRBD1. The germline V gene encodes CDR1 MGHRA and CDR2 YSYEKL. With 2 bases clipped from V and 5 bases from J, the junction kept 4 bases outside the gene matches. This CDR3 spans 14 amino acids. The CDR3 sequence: CASSQNDREDTQYF. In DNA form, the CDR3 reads TGCGCCAGCAGCCAAAACGACAGGGAAGATACGCAGTATTTT.

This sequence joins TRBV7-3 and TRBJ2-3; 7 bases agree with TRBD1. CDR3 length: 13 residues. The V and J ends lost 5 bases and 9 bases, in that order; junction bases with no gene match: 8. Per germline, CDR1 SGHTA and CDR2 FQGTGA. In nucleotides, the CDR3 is TGTGCCAGCAGCACCGGACAGGCGCTGACGCAGTATTTT. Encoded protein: CASSTGQALTQYF.

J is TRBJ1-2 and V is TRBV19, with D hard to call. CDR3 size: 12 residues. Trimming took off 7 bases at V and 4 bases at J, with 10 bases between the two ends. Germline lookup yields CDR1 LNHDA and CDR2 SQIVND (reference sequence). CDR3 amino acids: CASTIGSYGYTF. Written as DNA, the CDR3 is TGTGCCAGTACGATCGGGTCCTATGGCTACACCTTC. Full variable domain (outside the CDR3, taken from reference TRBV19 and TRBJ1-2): DGGITQSPKYLFRKEGQNVTLSCEQNLNHDAMYWYRQDPGQGLRLIYYSQIVNDFQKGDIAEGYSVSREKKESFPLTVTSAQKNPTAFYLCASTIGSYGYTFGSGTRLTVV.

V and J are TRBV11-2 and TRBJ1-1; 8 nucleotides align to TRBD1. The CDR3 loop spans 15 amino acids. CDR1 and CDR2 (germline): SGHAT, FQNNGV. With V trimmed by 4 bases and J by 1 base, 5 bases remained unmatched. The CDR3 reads CASSSAGTGNTEAFF. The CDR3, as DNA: TGTGCCAGCAGCTCCGCCGGGACAGGGAACACTGAAGCTTTCTTT.